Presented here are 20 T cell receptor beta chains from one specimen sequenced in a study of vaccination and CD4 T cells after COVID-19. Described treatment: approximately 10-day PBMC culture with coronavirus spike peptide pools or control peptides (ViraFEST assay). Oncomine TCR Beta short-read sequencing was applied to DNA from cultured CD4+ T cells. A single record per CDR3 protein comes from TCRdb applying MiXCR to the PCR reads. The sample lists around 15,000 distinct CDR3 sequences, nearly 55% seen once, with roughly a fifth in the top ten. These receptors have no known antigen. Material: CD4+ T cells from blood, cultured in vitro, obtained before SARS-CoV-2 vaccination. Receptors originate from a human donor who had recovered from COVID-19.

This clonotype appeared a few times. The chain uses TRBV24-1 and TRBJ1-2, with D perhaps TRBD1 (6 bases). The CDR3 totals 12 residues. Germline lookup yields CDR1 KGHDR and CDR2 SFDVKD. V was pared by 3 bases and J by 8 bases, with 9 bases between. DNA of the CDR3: TGTGCCACCAGTGATGGACAGTGGGGCTACACCTTC. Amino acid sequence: CATSDGQWGYTF.

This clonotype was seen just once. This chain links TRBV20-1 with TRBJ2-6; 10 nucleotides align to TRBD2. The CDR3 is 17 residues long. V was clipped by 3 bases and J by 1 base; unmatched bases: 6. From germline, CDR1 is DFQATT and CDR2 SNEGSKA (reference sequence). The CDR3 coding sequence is TGCAGTGCTAGCATAGGGACTAGCGCGTCTGGGGCCAACGTCCTGACTTTC. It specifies CSASIGTSASGANVLTF.

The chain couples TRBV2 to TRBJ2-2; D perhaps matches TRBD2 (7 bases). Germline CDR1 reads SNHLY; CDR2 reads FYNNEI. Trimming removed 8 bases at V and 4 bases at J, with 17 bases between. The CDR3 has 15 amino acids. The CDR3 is CASRKMRGGTGELFF. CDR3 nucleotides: TGTGCCAGCCGAAAGATGAGGGGGGGCACCGGGGAGCTGTTTTTT.

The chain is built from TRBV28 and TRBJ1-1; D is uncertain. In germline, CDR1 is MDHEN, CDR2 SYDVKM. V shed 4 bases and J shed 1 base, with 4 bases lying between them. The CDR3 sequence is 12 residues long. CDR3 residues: CASSSRNTEAFF. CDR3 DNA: TGTGCCAGCAGTTCGCGGAACACTGAAGCTTTCTTT.

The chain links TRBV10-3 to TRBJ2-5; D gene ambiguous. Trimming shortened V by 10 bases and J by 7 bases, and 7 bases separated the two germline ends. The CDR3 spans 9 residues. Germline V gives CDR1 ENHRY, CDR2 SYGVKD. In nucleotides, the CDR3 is TGTGCCAAAGGATGGACCCAGTACTTC. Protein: CAKGWTQYF.

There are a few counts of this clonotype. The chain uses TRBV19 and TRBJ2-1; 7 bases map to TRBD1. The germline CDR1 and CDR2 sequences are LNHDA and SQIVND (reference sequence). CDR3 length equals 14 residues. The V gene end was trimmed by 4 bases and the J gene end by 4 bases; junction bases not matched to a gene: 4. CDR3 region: CASSRDREYNEQFF. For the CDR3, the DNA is TGTGCCAGTAGTAGAGACAGGGAGTACAATGAGCAGTTCTTC.

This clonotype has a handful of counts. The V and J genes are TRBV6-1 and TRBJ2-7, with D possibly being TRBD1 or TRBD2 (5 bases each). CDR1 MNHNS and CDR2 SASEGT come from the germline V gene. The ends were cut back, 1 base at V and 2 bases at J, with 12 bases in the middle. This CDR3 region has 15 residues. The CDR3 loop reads CASSEEGTSPYEQYF. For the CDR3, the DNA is TGTGCCAGCAGTGAAGAAGGGACGTCACCCTACGAGCAGTACTTC.

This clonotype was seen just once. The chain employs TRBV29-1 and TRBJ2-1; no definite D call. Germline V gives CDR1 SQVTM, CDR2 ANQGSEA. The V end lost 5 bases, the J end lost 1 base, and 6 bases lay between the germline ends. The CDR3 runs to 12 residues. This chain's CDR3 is CSVLTSYNEQFF. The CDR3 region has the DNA TGCAGCGTTCTGACTTCCTACAATGAGCAGTTCTTC.

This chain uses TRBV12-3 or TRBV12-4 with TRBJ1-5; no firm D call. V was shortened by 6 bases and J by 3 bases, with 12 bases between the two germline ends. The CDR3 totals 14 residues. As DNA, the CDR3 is TGTGCCAGCAGCTCAGAGGCCTACAATCAGCCCCAGCATTTT. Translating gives CASSSEAYNQPQHF.

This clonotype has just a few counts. CDR3 loop: CASRPIGRGADTGELFF. The CDR3 DNA sequence: TGTGCCAGTAGACCCATAGGTAGGGGCGCCGACACCGGGGAGCTGTTTTTT. The genes are TRBV19 and TRBJ2-2; maybe TRBD1 (5 bases). Germline V gene data show CDR1 as LNHDA and CDR2 as SQIVND (reference sequence). Trimming took off 6 bases at V and 3 bases at J, with 20 bases between the two ends. The CDR3 covers 17 residues.

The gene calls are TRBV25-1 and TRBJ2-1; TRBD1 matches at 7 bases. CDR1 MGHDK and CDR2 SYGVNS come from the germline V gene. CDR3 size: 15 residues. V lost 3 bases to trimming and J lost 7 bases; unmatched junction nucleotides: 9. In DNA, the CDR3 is TGTGCCAGCAGTGATCACGAGGGGGCCTTAAATGAGCAGTTCTTC. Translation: CASSDHEGALNEQFF.

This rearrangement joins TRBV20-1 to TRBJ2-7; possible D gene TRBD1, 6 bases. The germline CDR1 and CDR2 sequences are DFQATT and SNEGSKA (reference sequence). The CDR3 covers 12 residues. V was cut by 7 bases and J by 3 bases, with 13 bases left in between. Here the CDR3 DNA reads TGCAGTGTAGGACAGAAGGGCTACGAGCAGTACTTC. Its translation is CSVGQKGYEQYF.

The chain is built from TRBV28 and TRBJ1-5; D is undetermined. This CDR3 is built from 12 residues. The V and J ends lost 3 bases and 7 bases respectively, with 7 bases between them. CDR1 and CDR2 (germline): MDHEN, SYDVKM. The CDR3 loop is CASSFGGQPQHF. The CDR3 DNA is TGTGCCAGCAGTTTTGGTGGCCAGCCCCAGCATTTT.

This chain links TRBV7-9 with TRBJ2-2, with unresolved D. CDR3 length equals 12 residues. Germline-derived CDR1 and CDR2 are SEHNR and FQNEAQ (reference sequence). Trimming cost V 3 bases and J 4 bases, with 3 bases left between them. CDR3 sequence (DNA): TGTGCCAGCAGCTTCGTCACCGGGGAGCTGTTTTTT. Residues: CASSFVTGELFF.

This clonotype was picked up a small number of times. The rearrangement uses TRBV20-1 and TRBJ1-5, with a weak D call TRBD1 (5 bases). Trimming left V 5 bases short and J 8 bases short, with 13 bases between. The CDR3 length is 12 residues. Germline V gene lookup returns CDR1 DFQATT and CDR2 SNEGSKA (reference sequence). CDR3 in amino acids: CSALRGGEPQHF. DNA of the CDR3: TGCAGTGCTCTCCGGGGGGGGGAGCCCCAGCATTTT.

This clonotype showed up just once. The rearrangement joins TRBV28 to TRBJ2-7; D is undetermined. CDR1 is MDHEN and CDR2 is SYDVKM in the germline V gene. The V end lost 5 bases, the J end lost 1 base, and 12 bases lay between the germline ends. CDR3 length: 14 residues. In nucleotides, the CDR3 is TGTGCCAGCAGTCGTCCGGATATATCCTACGAGCAGTACTTC. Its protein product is CASSRPDISYEQYF.

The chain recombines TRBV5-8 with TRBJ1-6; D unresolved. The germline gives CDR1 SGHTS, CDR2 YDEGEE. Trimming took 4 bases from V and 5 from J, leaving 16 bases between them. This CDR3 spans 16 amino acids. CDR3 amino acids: CASSARLGGDNSPLHF. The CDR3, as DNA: TGTGCCAGCAGCGCCCGGCTCGGAGGTGATAATTCACCCCTCCACTTT.

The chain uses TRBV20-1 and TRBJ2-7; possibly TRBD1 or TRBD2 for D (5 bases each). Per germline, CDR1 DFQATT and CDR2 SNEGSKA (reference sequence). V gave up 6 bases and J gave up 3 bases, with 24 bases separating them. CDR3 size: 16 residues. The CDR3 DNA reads TGCAGTGCCAACCTCCCCGGGGCTCAAAGAGGCTACGAGCAGTACTTC. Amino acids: CSANLPGAQRGYEQYF.

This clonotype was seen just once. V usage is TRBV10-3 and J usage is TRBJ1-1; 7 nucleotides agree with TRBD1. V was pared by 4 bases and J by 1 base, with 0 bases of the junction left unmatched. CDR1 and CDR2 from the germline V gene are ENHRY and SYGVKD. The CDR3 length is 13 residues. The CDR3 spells CAISGQGNTEAFF. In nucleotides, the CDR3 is TGTGCCATCAGTGGACAGGGGAACACTGAAGCTTTCTTT.

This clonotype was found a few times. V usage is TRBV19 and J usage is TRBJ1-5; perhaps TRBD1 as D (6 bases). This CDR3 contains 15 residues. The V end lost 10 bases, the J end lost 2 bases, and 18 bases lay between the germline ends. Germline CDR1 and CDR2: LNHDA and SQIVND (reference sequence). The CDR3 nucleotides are TGTGCCACCTCTAGGGGGGGTATTGGCAATCAGCCCCAGCATTTT. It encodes CATSRGGIGNQPQHF.